The T cell receptor (beta chain) described here comes from a study of blood T cell repertoires in COVID-19. About the study: The origin of the acute and convalescent COVID-19 samples was the United States, Italy and Spain. The cDNA or gDNA used as material had been derived from T cells, B-cell-depleted T cells, or PBMCs.

The authors' processing: The assay estimated nucleated cells by amplifying reference gene primers. Generated by immunoSEQ multiplex PCR, the TCRdb table keeps only in-frame clones and is missing some. V and J calls and clone size are copied from that table; D and trimming were computed from the DNA. The sample holds tens of thousands of clones, roughly three quarters seen once. This CDR3 is 13 amino acids long. V was clipped by 6 bases and J by 3 bases, with 11 bases between them. This clone was picked up a small number of times. This receptor was identified in a man between 65 and 85 years old with acute or convalescent COVID-19. The sample consisted of peripheral blood. The chain couples TRBV12-3 or TRBV12-4 to TRBJ2-5; perhaps TRBD1 as D (6 bases). This CDR3 is CASRRQVKETQYF. The CDR3 bases are TGTGCCAGCAGGAGACAGGTCAAAGAGACCCAGTACTTC.